The 8 T cell receptor beta chains presented below share a single source sample, sequenced in a study of blood T cell repertoires in COVID-19. Sequencing was performed with immunoSEQ multiplex PCR; in TCRdb, only in-frame clones are kept and a portion is missing. Of some 150,000 clones in the sample, 87% were seen once. The specimen sequenced was peripheral blood. The receptors were gathered from a woman between 45 and 60 years old with acute or convalescent COVID-19.

Regarding this clone: A junction end diverges from the germline sequence, so it may reflect a read error. This chain uses TRBV7-2 with TRBJ1-3; D might be TRBD1 (6 bases). Germline CDR1 and CDR2: SGHTA and FQGNSA. This CDR3 has 15 residues. The CDR3 coding sequence is TGTGCCAGCAACTTAGGGGGAGCCTCCGGAAACACCATATATTTT. It specifies CASNLGGASGNTIYF.

This clone has only one observation. The chain carries TRBV2 and TRBJ1-3; the match to TRBD1 covers 9 bases. The CDR3 loop spans 16 amino acids. Germline V gives CDR1 SNHLY, CDR2 FYNNEI. Trimming took 4 bases from V and 3 from J; bases not matched to a gene: 7. CDR3 region: CASSATGGKGGNTIYF. In nucleotides, the CDR3 is TGTGCCAGCAGTGCCACAGGGGGCAAGGGTGGAAACACCATATATTTT.

This chain links TRBV19 with TRBJ2-1; TRBD1 aligns across 10 bases. There are 14 residues in the CDR3. Per germline, CDR1 LNHDA and CDR2 SQIVND (reference sequence). The V segment lost 5 bases and the J segment 7 bases; nucleotides outside the gene matches: 5. CDR3 in DNA: TGTGCCAGTAGTCTCCGGGACAGGGGAAATGAGCAGTTCTTC. It codes for CASSLRDRGNEQFF.

The CDR3 sequence is CASSTRVLGSTF. Here the CDR3 DNA reads TGTGCCAGCAGTACCCGGGTTCTCGGTTCGACCTTC. This chain connects TRBV6-5 to TRBJ1-2; no firm D call. This CDR3 is built from 12 residues. V dropped 5 bases and J dropped 14 bases, with 18 bases sitting between them. The V gene's germline CDR1 is MNHEY and CDR2 SVGAGI.

V and J are TRBV10-3 and TRBJ2-1; 11 positions match TRBD1. The CDR3 is 15 amino acids. The V and J ends lost 6 bases and 8 bases, in that order; junction bases with no gene match: 9. Germline V gene data show CDR1 as ENHRY and CDR2 as SYGVKD. This CDR3 reads CAISAPGQGVDEQFF. CDR3 nucleotide sequence: TGTGCCATCAGCGCTCCGGGACAGGGGGTCGATGAGCAGTTCTTC.

The CDR3 DNA is TGTGCCAGCAGCCCTCAGGGGGCCTATGGCTACACCTTC. Translating it yields CASSPQGAYGYTF. The chain combines TRBV7-9 with TRBJ1-2, with TRBD1 matching over 8 bases. Trimming took 5 bases from V and 4 from J; bases not matched to a gene: 3. The CDR3 runs to 13 residues. Germline CDR1 reads SEHNR; CDR2 reads FQNEAQ (reference sequence).

The rearrangement uses TRBV10-1 and TRBJ1-5; perhaps TRBD1 as D (5 bases). CDR3 length: 18 residues. Germline-derived CDR1 and CDR2 are WNHNN and SYGVQD (reference sequence). V was shortened by 2 bases and J by 0 bases, with 17 bases between the two germline ends. The CDR3 sequence is CASSEQGPRMNSNQPQHF. CDR3 DNA: TGCGCCAGCAGTGAGCAGGGCCCAAGGATGAATAGCAATCAGCCCCAGCATTTT.

This clone was seen just once. This CDR3 reads CASSLRQGLEEQYF. The DNA of the CDR3 is TGTGCCAGCAGCTTAAGACAGGGGCTAGAGGAGCAGTACTTC. J is TRBJ2-7 and V is TRBV5-6; 8 positions match TRBD1. The V gene's germline CDR1 is SGHDT and CDR2 YYEEEE. The junction had 8 bases not matched to a gene; V was cut back by 2 bases and J by 7 bases. This CDR3 is built from 14 residues.